The T cell receptor beta chain described here comes from a study of naive and memory T cell subsets. An equimolar mix of two oligonucleotides served as the beta constant-region primer for TRBC1 and TRBC2. The ligated cDNA underwent four PCR rounds using SP2 and nested alpha and beta constant-region primers. TCRdb re-derived calls from the UMI-ligation and nested PCR reads in MiXCR, one entry per CDR3 protein. The sample shows 95,000 to 150,000 distinct CDR3 sequences, around a third of them seen only once. A few counts support this clonotype. V was pared by 4 bases and J by 3 bases, with 6 bases of the junction left unmatched. Germline V CDR1 and CDR2: LGHNA, YSLEER. The length of the CDR3 is 14 residues.

The chain employs TRBV4-3 and TRBJ2-7; the match to TRBD2 covers 7 bases. The specimen was central memory CD4+ T cells from blood. This TCR came from a human donor in good health. CDR3 loop: CASSRDSGRYEQYF. DNA for the CDR3: TGCGCCAGCAGCCGGGATAGCGGGCGCTACGAGCAGTACTTC.